This T cell receptor (beta chain) was obtained from a study of OX40 agonist ivuxolimab in advanced cancers. V was shortened by 2 bases and J by 3 bases, with 8 bases between the two germline ends. Germline loops: CDR1 SGHRS, CDR2 YFSETQ. The CDR3 covers 14 residues. Some clones are missing from TCRdb's copy, which holds only in-frame ones; the method was immunoSEQ multiplex PCR. The profile shows approximately 76,000 clones, 80% to 90% of them singletons. The TCR comes from an adult with an advanced solid tumor such as melanoma, head and neck, liver or kidney cancer. This chain joins TRBV5-1 and TRBJ1-4; D perhaps matches TRBD1 (6 bases). The source was CD4+ or CD8+ T cells sorted from blood, collected in a trial of the OX40 agonist ivuxolimab. The CDR3 DNA reads as TGCGCCAGCAGCTTAGCAGGGGCTAATGAAAAACTGTTTTTT. Amino acids: CASSLAGANEKLFF. The full variable domain, rest sourced from reference TRBV5-1 and TRBJ1-4, is KAGVTQTPRYLIKTRGQQVTLSCSPISGHRSVSWYQQTPGQGLQFLFEYFSETQRNKGNFPGRFSGRQFSNSRSEMNVSTLELGDSALYLCASSLAGANEKLFFGSGTQLSVL.